A selection of T cell receptor beta chains follows, all from one sample in a study of cytomegalovirus exposure and HLA in healthy donors. This table comes from immunoSEQ multiplex PCR, and its TCRdb copy is limited to in-frame clones, with some not included. The repertoire holds around 170,000 clones, with 88% as singletons. Sequencing used PBMCs. These receptors all stem from a man younger than 35 in good health and CMV-seronegative. The CDR3 runs from the conserved cysteine through the conserved F or W. D genes are given only for firm matches. Clone size is given for some rows only: seen once, a few or many times, or a class if the clone is expanded.

abundance	v_gene	d_gene	j_gene	CDR3nt	CDR3aa
.	TRBV10-1	.	TRBJ1-2	TGCGCCAGCAGTGAGTCGATGGAGTTGGACTATGGCTACACCTTC	CASSESMELDYGYTF
once	TRBV6-6	.	TRBJ2-3	TGTGCCAGCAGTTACCTACTAGCCCAGGATGACAATACGCAGTATTTT	CASSYLLAQDDNTQYF
.	TRBV14	TRBD1	TRBJ1-3	TGTGCCAGCAGCCCAAACAGGGGAACTGGAAACACCATATATTTT	CASSPNRGTGNTIYF
.	TRBV10-2	.	TRBJ2-7	TGCGCCAGCAGGGGGGGACGCTCCTACGAGCAGTACTTC	CASRGGRSYEQYF
.	TRBV27	.	TRBJ1-1	TGTGCCAGCAGTTTACGTGACGGGGTCACTGAAGCTTTCTTT	CASSLRDGVTEAFF
.	TRBV13	TRBD1	TRBJ1-4	TGTGCCAGCAGCCCTCGGACAGGGCTTAATGAAAAACTGTTTTTT	CASSPRTGLNEKLFF
.	TRBV29-1	TRBD2	TRBJ2-2	TGCAGCGTTGAGGCTAGCGGGAGGGCCGGGGAGCTGTTTTTT	CSVEASGRAGELFF
.	TRBV7-2	.	TRBJ1-2	TGTGCCAGCAGCTTAGCCCAGAGGAGTGGCTACACCTTC	CASSLAQRSGYTF
few	TRBV6-1	.	TRBJ2-7	TGTGCCAGCAGTGAAAAGGAGACAGGCTCCTACGAGCAGTACTTC	CASSEKETGSYEQYF
.	TRBV7-2	.	TRBJ2-2	TGTGCCACCCCTATAGCGAGTACGAACACCGGGGAGCTGTTTTTT	CATPIASTNTGELFF
.	TRBV10-1	TRBD1	TRBJ1-2	TGCGCCAGCACTCCAAACCAGGGGGCGCTCGGCTACACCTTC	CASTPNQGALGYTF
.	TRBV5-1	.	TRBJ1-1	TGCGCCAGCAGCGCCCGGGGGACCAACACTGAAGCTTTCTTT	CASSARGTNTEAFF
.	TRBV25-1	.	TRBJ1-1	TGTGCCACCATCCCCAGAGGGAACACTGAAGCTTTCTTT	CATIPRGNTEAFF
.	TRBV28	TRBD1	TRBJ2-7	TGTGCCAGCAGCCCCAGTGGACAGGGGTACGAGCAGTACTTC	CASSPSGQGYEQYF
.	TRBV5-5	.	TRBJ1-5	TGTGCCAGCAGCTTGAGCCAGGATAGCAATCAGCCCCAGCATTTT	CASSLSQDSNQPQHF
.	TRBV11-2	.	TRBJ1-2	TGTGCCAGCAGCGGCACAGGGTCTAACTATGGCTACACCTTC	CASSGTGSNYGYTF
.	TRBV28	.	TRBJ1-2	TGTGCCAGCAGTTTATTTCGGGATAACTATGGCTACACCTTC	CASSLFRDNYGYTF
.	TRBV7-8	.	TRBJ2-1	TGTGCCAGCAGCCAGGGTCCCTACAATGAGCAGTTCTTC	CASSQGPYNEQFF
once	TRBV5-1	TRBD1	TRBJ1-1	TGCGCCAGCAGCTTTTCCCAGGGGGGACAGACTGAAGCTTTCTTT	CASSFSQGGQTEAFF
.	TRBV4-1	TRBD2	TRBJ2-3	TGCGCCAGCAGCCCTACGGGGGCAGCGGGAGGGAACACAGATACGCAGTATTTT	CASSPTGAAGGNTDTQYF
.	TRBV19	.	TRBJ1-1	TGTGCCAGTAGTATTAGAACGGGGTCTGAAGCTTTCTTT	CASSIRTGSEAFF
.	TRBV29-1	TRBD1	TRBJ1-1	TGCAGCGCTCCCCGACAGGGATTTAGAGCTTTCTTT	CSAPRQGFRAFF
once	TRBV6-1	.	TRBJ1-3	TGTGCCAGCAGTGAACAGGGTGGGCCTGGAAACACCATATATTTT	CASSEQGGPGNTIYF
.	TRBV5-6	.	TRBJ1-2	TGTGCCAGCAGCTTAGGACACAGGGCTAGCTATGGCTACACCTTC	CASSLGHRASYGYTF
.	TRBV29-1	.	TRBJ1-2	TGCAGCTTTGATACACCGACTTCGGGCTACACCTTC	CSFDTPTSGYTF
.	TRBV27	TRBD1	TRBJ2-7	TGTGCCAGCAGTTTAACAGGGCAGGGGGCTAGAGAGCAGTACTTC	CASSLTGQGAREQYF
.	TRBV4-1	.	TRBJ2-6	TGCGCCAGCACCCACCCGGACAGTTGGGCTGGGGCCAACGTCCTGACTTTC	CASTHPDSWAGANVLTF
.	TRBV25-1	.	TRBJ1-3	TGTGCCAGCAGTGAACAGGTCTCCGGAAACACCATATATTTT	CASSEQVSGNTIYF
.	TRBV15	.	TRBJ1-5	TGTGCCACCAGCAATAGGGAGGGCAATCAGCCCCAGCATTTT	CATSNREGNQPQHF
once	TRBV7-9	TRBD1	TRBJ1-2	TGTGCCAGCAGCTTCCCGACAGGGAACTATGGCTACACCTTC	CASSFPTGNYGYTF
few	TRBV19	.	TRBJ2-1	TGTGCCAGTAGTACAGACAATGAGCAGTTCTTC	CASSTDNEQFF
once	TRBV7-2	TRBD2	TRBJ2-4	TGTGCCAGCAGCTTGGGGGGGAACATTCAGTACTTC	CASSLGGNIQYF
.	TRBV7-2	TRBD1	TRBJ2-7	TGTGCCAGCAGCTTAGGGACAGGGATAGCCTACGAGCAGTACTTC	CASSLGTGIAYEQYF
.	TRBV2	.	TRBJ2-5	TGTGCCAGCACGGGGGGCCGAAGTCTGCAAGAGACCCAGTACTTC	CASTGGRSLQETQYF
.	TRBV6-1	.	TRBJ2-2	TGTGCCAGCAGTGAAGATCCGGTAGCCGGGGAGCTGTTTTTT	CASSEDPVAGELFF
.	TRBV5-1	TRBD1	TRBJ1-1	TGCGCCAGCAGCAGACAGGGGACCGACACTGAAGCTTTCTTT	CASSRQGTDTEAFF
.	TRBV28	TRBD1	TRBJ1-4	TGTGCCAGCAGTTTATTCGGACAGGGCAAGGATGAAAAACTGTTTTTT	CASSLFGQGKDEKLFF
.	TRBV6-5	.	TRBJ1-4	TGTGCCAGCAGTTACTCCGGGACATCAGATGAAAAACTGTTTTTT	CASSYSGTSDEKLFF
.	TRBV6-5	TRBD2	TRBJ2-1	TGTGCCAGCAGTTGGACTAGCGGGGGGACCTACAATGAGCAGTTCTTC	CASSWTSGGTYNEQFF
.	TRBV2	TRBD2	TRBJ2-1	TGTGCCAGCACCGGAGGACTAGCGGACAATGAGCAGTTCTTC	CASTGGLADNEQFF
.	TRBV25-1	TRBD1	TRBJ1-1	TGTGCCAGCAACCGGGACAGGGGGGGAGCTTTCTTT	CASNRDRGGAFF
.	TRBV28	TRBD1	TRBJ1-2	TGTGCCATTACAGGGGTCTATGGCTACACCTTC	CAITGVYGYTF